The following is a T cell receptor (beta chain) sequence with its context. No antigen is known for it. A junction end diverges from the germline sequence, so it may reflect a read error. Breast cancer patients provided tissue from their axillary draining lymph nodes. TCRdb fed the multiplex PCR reads into MiXCR, producing one record per CDR3 protein. The table lists 150,000 to 200,000 distinct CDR3 sequences, 30% to 35% of them singletons. The CDR3 consists of 14 residues. CDR1 is GTSNPN, CDR2 SVGIG, per germline (reference sequence). This entry is derived from a study of breast tumors, draining lymph nodes, adjacent tissues. The study's findings and limits: That most tumor T cells come from lymph nodes remained unproven. Tumor repertoires ranked between lymph nodes and nontumor tissue in diversity, with V and J gene preferences.

Sequenced material: axillary lymph node tissue. The sequence was collected from a female donor with breast cancer. Some clones in this sample may be carry-over from other donors' samples. V and J are TRBV30 and TRBJ1-4; the D is unclear. The CDR3 nucleotides read TGTGCCCGGAGCGACGATCGGTGGAATGAGAAACTGTTTTTT. This codes for CARSDDRWNEKLFF.